These 7 T cell receptor beta chains were sequenced from one sample in a study of cytotoxic CD8 clonotypes in ibrutinib-treated CLL (dated by TCRdb to the early 2020s). Receptor amplification or capture employed the immunoSEQ multiplex PCR assay. What TCRdb holds here is the immuneACCESS table cut down to in-frame rearrangements. Part of the clones is not present; checked against another copy, under half of the missing clones reflect an unresolved V gene, and the others are unexplained. This sample lists around 19,000 clones; 50% to 75% were detected once. The ten largest clones add up to roughly 27% of the sample. The time point tag for this specimen amounts to: about a year on ibrutinib. The specimen comprised PBMCs, sampled after 12 months of ibrutinib treatment. The receptor source for this set is a human donor with chronic lymphocytic leukemia.

The J gene is TRBJ2-7, the V gene TRBV7-9; 7 positions agree with TRBD2. Looked up from germline, CDR1 is SEHNR and CDR2 is FQNEAQ (reference sequence). The CDR3 is made up of 14 amino acids. The V and J ends lost 7 bases and 0 bases, in that order; junction bases with no gene match: 6. The CDR3 reads CASTRGESSYEQYF. In DNA, the CDR3 is TGTGCCAGCACTCGGGGGGAGTCCTCCTACGAGCAGTACTTC.

This clone was counted once. V is TRBV30 and J is TRBJ1-1, with 7 bases lining up with TRBD1. Germline V gene sequence: CDR1 GTSNPN, CDR2 SVGIG (reference sequence). V lost 7 bases to trimming and J lost 1 base; unmatched junction nucleotides: 6. This CDR3 region has 13 residues. The CDR3 protein is CAYTGVPNTEAFF. The CDR3 nucleotides are TGTGCCTATACAGGGGTTCCGAACACTGAAGCTTTCTTT.

Note on this clone: Other DNA sequences within the sample encode an identical CDR3. The V call is TRBV4-1, the J call TRBJ2-7; 11 bases are shared with TRBD1. CDR1 is MGHRA, CDR2 YSYEKL, per germline. The V gene end was trimmed by 3 bases and the J gene end by 2 bases; junction bases not matched to a gene: 3. This CDR3 spans 15 amino acids. The CDR3 protein is CASSQGTGGTYEQYF. The CDR3 DNA sequence: TGCGCCAGCAGCCAGGGGACAGGGGGGACCTACGAGCAGTACTTC.

The rearrangement uses TRBV27 and TRBJ1-1, with 10 bases aligning to TRBD1. The germline CDR1 and CDR2 sequences are MNHEY and SMNVEV (reference sequence). V shed 6 bases, J shed 6 bases, and the junction held 7 bases outside the gene matches. The CDR3 length is 14 residues. Here the CDR3 reads CASSQGTGVSEAFF. The CDR3, as DNA: TGTGCCAGCAGCCAAGGGACAGGGGTATCTGAAGCTTTCTTT.

The chain employs TRBV18 and TRBJ1-4; D is undetermined. V gave up 1 base and J gave up 7 bases, with 13 bases separating them. Germline values: CDR1 KGHSH, CDR2 LQKENI. This CDR3 has 15 residues. The DNA for the CDR3 is TGTGCCAGCTCACCACGGGGTGGAGGTGCTGAAAAACTGTTTTTT. Amino acids: CASSPRGGGAEKLFF.

The rearrangement joins TRBV27 to TRBJ1-5; 7 bases agree with TRBD1. CDR3 length equals 16 residues. Trimming cost V 6 bases and J 3 bases; bases outside gene matches: 11. Germline CDR1 reads MNHEY; CDR2 reads SMNVEV (reference sequence). CDR3 nucleotide sequence: TGTGCCAGCAGGGCACAATACAGGGGTTACAATCAGCCCCAGCATTTT. Its translation: CASRAQYRGYNQPQHF.

V is TRBV28 and J is TRBJ2-6, with D tentatively TRBD2 (5 bases). The V and J ends lost 7 bases and 0 bases respectively, with 10 bases between them. This CDR3 comprises 15 residues. Germline CDR1 and CDR2: MDHEN and SYDVKM. CDR3 loop: CASKEGVSGANVLTF. In nucleotides, the CDR3 is TGTGCCAGCAAAGAGGGAGTCTCTGGGGCCAACGTCCTGACTTTC.